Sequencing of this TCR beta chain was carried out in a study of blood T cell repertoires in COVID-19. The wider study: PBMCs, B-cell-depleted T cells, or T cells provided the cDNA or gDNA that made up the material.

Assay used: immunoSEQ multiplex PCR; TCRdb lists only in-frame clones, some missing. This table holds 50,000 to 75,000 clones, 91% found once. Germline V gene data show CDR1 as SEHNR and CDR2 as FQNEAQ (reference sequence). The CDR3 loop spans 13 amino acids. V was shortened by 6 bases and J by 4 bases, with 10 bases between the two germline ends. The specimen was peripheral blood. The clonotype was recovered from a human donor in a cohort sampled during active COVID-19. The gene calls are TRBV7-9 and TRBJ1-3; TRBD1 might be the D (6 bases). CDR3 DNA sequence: TGTGCCAGCAGGTACAGGGCGGGAAACACCATATATTTT. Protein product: CASRYRAGNTIYF.